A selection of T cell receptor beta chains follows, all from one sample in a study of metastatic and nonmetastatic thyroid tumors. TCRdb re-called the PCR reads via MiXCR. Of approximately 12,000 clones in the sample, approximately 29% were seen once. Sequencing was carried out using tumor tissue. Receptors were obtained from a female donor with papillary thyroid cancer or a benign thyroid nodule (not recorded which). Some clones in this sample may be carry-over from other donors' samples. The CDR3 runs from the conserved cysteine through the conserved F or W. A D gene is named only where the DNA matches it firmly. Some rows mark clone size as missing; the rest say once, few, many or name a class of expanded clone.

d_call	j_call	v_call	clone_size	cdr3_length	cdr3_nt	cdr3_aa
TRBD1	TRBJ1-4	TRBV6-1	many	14	TGTGCCAGCAGTGCGGGACAGGAAAATGAAAAACTGTTTTTT	CASSAGQENEKLFF
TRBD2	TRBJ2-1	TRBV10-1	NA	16	TGCGCCAGCAGCGATCAACCGGGACTAGTCTACAATGAGCAGTTCTTC	CASSDQPGLVYNEQFF
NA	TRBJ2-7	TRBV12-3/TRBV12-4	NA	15	TGTGCCAGCAGTCTTTCGACAGCCGGCTCCTACGAGCAGTACTTC	CASSLSTAGSYEQYF
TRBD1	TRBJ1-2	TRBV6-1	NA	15	TGTGCCAGCAGAGACAGGGGGAAGGGTAACTATGGCTACACCTTC	CASRDRGKGNYGYTF
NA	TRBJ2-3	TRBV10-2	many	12	TGCGCCAGCACCGGGGGAATAGATACGCAGTATTTT	CASTGGIDTQYF
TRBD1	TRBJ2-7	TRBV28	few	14	TGTGCCAGCAGGGGAAGACAGGGGATGGGCGAGCAGTACTTC	CASRGRQGMGEQYF
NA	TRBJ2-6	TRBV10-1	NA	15	TGCGCCAGCAGTGAGACACGGTCTGGGGCCAACGTCCTGACTTTC	CASSETRSGANVLTF
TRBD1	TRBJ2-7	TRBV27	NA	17	TGTGCCAGCAGTGCGGGGTCTGGGACAGGGGACTCCTACGAGCAGTACTTC	CASSAGSGTGDSYEQYF
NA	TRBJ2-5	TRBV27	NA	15	TGTGCCAGCAGCCGAAGGTCAGCAAGAACAGAGACCCAGTACTTC	CASSRRSARTETQYF
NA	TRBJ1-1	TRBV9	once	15	TGTGCCAGCAGCGGAGGCATCAGCACGAACACTGAAGCTTTCTTT	CASSGGISTNTEAFF
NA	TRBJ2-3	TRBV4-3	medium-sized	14	TGCGCCAGCAGCCAAGATAGGATCACAGATACGCAGTATTTT	CASSQDRITDTQYF
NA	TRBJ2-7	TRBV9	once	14	TGTGCCAGCAGCGTGGGGGACACCCTCTACGAGCAGTACTTC	CASSVGDTLYEQYF
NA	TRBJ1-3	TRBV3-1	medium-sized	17	TGTGCCAGCAGCCAAGACGTCGTGCAGGGCCTAGGAAACACCATATATTTT	CASSQDVVQGLGNTIYF
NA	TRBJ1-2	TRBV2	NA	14	TGTGCCAGCAGTGATGGTGGGGGCAACTATCGCTACACCTTC	CASSDGGGNYRYTF
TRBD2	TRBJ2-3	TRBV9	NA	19	TGTGCCAGCAGCGTATTGGGTACTAGCGGGGGAGAGGGAACAGATACGCAGTATTTT	CASSVLGTSGGEGTDTQYF
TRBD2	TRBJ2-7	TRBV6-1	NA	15	TGTGCCAGCAGACAACCTAGCGGGAGTAGGTACGAGCAGTACTTC	CASRQPSGSRYEQYF
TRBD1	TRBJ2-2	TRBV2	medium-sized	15	TGTGCCAGCACGAATCAGGGGGCCCTCACCGGGGAGCTGTTTTTT	CASTNQGALTGELFF